This entry is about one T cell receptor beta chain. The data were obtained in a study of T cell changes during pregnancy in multiple sclerosis. Assay used: immunoSEQ multiplex PCR; TCRdb lists only in-frame clones, some missing. The table includes more than 50,000 clones, about 91% detected once. Germline V gene sequence: CDR1 SGHVS, CDR2 FNYEAQ. The CDR3 totals 16 residues. V lost 3 bases, J lost 6 bases, and 3 bases stayed unmatched. The chain uses TRBV7-6 and TRBJ2-1; the match to TRBD2 covers 15 bases. This clonotype was sampled from a female donor in good health, enrolled as a control in a pregnancy study. Sequenced here: peripheral blood, sampled after pregnancy. Here the CDR3 reads CASSFGLAGGSNEQFF. The CDR3 DNA is TGTGCCAGCAGCTTCGGACTAGCGGGAGGGTCCAATGAGCAGTTCTTC.